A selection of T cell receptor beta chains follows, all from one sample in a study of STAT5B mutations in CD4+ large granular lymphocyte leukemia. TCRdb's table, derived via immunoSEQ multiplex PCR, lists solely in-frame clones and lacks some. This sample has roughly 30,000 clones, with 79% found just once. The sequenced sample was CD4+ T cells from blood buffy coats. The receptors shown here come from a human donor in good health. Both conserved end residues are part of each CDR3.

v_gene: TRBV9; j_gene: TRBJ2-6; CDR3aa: CASSVAWSGANVLTF
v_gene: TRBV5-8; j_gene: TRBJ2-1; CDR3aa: CASSPGGLAGGPGQFF
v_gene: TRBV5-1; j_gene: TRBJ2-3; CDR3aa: CASKLVYGADTQYF
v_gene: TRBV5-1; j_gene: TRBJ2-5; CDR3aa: CASSLVGERQETQYF
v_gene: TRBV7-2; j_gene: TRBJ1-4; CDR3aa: CASSVLPGKEEKLFF
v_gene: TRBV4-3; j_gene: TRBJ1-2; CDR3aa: CASSQDPGNYGYTF
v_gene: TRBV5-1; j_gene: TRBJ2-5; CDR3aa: CASFRGGGQETQYF
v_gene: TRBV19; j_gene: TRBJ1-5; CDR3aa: CASSTAGERGRDLNQPQHF
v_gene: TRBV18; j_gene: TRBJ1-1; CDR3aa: CASSPAGGSTEAFF
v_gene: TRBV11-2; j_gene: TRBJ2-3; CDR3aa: CASSLAPAGGLTDTQYF
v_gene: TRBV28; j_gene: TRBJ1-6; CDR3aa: CASSPGQGDSPLHF
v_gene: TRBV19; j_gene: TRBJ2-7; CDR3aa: CASSRPPGHTTYEQYF
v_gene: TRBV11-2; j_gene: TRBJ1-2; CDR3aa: CASSSPRIYGYTF
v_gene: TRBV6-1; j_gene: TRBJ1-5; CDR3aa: CASSEVGTGHQPQHF
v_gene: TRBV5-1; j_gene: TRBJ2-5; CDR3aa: CASSSTGGWQETQYF
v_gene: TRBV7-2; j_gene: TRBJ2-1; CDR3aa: CASSLRRGMNEQFF
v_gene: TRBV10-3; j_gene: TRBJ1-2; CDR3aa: CAISDMGNYGYTF
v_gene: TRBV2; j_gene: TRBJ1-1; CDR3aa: CASSEARGRGTEAFF
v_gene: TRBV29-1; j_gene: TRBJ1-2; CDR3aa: CSVRGQGPYGYTF
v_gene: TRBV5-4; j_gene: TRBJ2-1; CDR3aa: CASSYSPKGDEQFF
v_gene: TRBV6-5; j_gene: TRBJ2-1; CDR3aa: CASSSVGQGDYEQFF
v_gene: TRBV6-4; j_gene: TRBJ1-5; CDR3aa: CASSRTGSNQPQHF
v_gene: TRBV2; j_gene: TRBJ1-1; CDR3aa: CASSEEGGPTTEAFF
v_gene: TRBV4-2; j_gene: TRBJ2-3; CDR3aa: CASSPGQGVTDTQYF
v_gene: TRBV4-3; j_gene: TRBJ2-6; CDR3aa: CASSPLRDLRANVLTF
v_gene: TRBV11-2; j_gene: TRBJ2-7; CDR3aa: CASSYRGGGSYEQYF
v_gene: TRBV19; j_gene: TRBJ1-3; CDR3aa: CASSSPGTAGNTIYF
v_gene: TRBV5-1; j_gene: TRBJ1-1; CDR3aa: CASSPRGNSVNTEAFF
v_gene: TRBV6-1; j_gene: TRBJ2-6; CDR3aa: CASSVSRVGANVLTF
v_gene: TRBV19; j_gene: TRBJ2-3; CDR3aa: CASSKGDRVPDTQYF
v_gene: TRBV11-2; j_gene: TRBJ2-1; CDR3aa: CASSLSGAHNEQFF
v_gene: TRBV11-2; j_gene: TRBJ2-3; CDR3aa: CASSFTSAADTQYF
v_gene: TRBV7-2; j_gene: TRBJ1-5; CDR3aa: CASSLSSGFSNQPQHF
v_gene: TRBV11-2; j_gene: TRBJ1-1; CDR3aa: CASSFWGVEAFF
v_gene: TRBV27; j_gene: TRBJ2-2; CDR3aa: CASSLYVAGELFF
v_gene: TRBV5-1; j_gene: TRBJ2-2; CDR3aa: CASSPRQGRDTGELFF
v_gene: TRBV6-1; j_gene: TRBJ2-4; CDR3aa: CASSDRRGAKNIQYF
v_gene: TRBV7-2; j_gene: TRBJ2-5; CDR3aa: CASSLAAHYQETQYF
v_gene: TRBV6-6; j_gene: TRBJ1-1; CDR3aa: CASSYLGEGGEAFF
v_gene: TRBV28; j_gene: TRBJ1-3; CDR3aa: CASSSPQGTGNTIYF
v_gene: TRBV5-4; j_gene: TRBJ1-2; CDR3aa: CASSLGQGGGYTF
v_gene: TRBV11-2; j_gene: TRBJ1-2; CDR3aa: CASSPGWDGYTF
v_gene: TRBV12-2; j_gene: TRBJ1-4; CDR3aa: CASRLLGLGNEKLFF
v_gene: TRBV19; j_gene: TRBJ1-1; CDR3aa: CASSITVMNTEAFF
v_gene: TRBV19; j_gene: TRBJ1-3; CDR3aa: CASSRQGHGNTIYF
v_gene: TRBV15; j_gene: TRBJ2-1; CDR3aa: CATSRLAGGTYNEQFF
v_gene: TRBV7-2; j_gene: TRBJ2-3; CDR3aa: CASSLFRGGEYF
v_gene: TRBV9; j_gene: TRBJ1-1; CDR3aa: CASGPGPEAFF
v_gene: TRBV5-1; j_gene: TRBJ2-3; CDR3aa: CASSSWTSGGADTQYF
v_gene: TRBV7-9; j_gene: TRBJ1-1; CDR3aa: CASSRDWDTEAFF